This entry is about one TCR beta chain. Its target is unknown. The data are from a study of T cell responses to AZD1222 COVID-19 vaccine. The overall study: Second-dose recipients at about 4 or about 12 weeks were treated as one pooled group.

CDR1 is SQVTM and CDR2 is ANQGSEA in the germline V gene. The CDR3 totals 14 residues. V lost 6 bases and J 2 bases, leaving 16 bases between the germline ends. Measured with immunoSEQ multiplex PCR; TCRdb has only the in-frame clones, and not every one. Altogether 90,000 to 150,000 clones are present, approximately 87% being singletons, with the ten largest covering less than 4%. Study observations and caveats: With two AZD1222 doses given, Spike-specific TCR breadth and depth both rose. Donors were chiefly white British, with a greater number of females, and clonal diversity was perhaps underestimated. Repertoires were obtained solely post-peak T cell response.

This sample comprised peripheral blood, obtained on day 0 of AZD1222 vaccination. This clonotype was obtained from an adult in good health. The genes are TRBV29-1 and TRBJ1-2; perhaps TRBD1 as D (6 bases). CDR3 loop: CSVQGGNGNYGYTF. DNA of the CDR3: TGCAGCGTGCAAGGGGGGAATGGCAACTATGGCTACACCTTC.